The T cell receptor (beta chain) under discussion was sequenced for a study of blood T cell repertoires in COVID-19 (dated by TCRdb to the early 2020s). As for the study more broadly: The collaborator samples originated in the United States, Italy and Spain and spanned the acute and convalescent phases of COVID-19. The prospective study material was composed of cDNA or gDNA derived from T cells, B-cell-depleted T cells, or PBMCs. Deeply sampled blood TCRbeta repertoires from subjects exposed to, actively infected with, or recovered from COVID-19 were included in the dataset. The repertoires were released in a freely available public database meant as a resource for research on the immune response to SARS-CoV-2. The samples were drawn from the first 160 participants of the ongoing ImmuneRACE study and from some 1,300 subjects provided by 6 global collaborators. A de-identified subject ID, COVID-19 status, age in years and sex were almost always included in the sample metadata. Where HLA class I and class II types were available, the types were taken from metadata supplied by the sample provider, not from assay-based typing. Results and caveats for the whole study, not just this receptor: Clinical and demographic metadata were provided uncurated, with the amount varying by source and participant.

TCRbeta CDR3 regions were amplified from genomic DNA by means of the immunoSEQ Assay, a bias-controlled multiplex PCR. From the authors' description of their analysis: Within the assay, amplification of reference gene primers was used to estimate how many nucleated cells each sample contained. Sequence reads were collapsed and filtered to measure the absolute abundance of every unique TCRbeta CDR3 rearrangement. For each sample, productive Simpson clonality was calculated by taking the square root of Simpson's diversity index across productive rearrangements. TCRdb limited this immuneACCESS table to in-frame rearrangements with V and J called. A share of clones is missing; checked studies link under half to unresolved V genes, and the rest is unexplained. The DNA was the basis for D and trimming; V, J and clone size are from that table. Counted in this sample were roughly 200,000 clones; about 90% of them appeared once. Approximately 2.2% of the sample is taken by the ten largest.

Of note for this clone: There is no known antigen for this receptor. Base-call qualities are not available, and no considerably larger clone is one nucleotide away.

Participants in the prospective study were enrolled through a virtual design, were aged roughly 18 to 95 years, and lived in 20 to 30 United States geographic areas. In the prospective study, participants were assigned to cohorts based on the clinical history participants reported in a screening survey and a study questionnaire. Recovered participants in ImmuneRACE Cohort 3 were defined by two consecutive negative NP/OP PCR tests, clearance by a healthcare professional, or resolution of symptoms. Mobile phlebotomists in the prospective study collected whole blood, serum and a nasopharyngeal or oropharyngeal swab from every participant. Additional blood draws and questionnaires over an approximately two-month period could optionally be provided by prospective study participants. Prospective study blood samples were shipped either frozen or at room temperature before DNA extraction. CDR1 MNHEY and CDR2 SVGEGT are derived from the germline V gene. From the cysteine up to the phenylalanine, the CDR3 has a length of 14 residues. The kept DNA is CDR3 alone, 42 bases in frame from the first base. Trimming accounts for 2 bases at V and 4 bases at J, while the number of junction bases matched to no gene is 3.

The clonotype comes from a woman aged 30 to 39 who had recovered from COVID-19. The receptor chain draws on TRBV6-2 or TRBV6-3 and TRBJ2-7, with 9 junctional bases fitting TRBD1. Sequenced input: PBMCs or T cells enriched from blood (not recorded which). CDR3 protein: CASSYTQGAYEQYF. The DNA sequence is TGTGCCAGCAGTTACACACAGGGGGCTTACGAGCAGTACTTC.